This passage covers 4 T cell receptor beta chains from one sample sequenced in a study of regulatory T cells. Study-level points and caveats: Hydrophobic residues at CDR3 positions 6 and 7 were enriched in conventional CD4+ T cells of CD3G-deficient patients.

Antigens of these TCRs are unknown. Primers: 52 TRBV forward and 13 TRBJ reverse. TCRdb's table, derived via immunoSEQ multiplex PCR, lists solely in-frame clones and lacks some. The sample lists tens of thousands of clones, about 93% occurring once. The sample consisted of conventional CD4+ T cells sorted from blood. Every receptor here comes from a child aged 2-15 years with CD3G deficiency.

CDR3 protein: CASSQSPPGTEAFF. Here the CDR3 DNA reads TGTGCCAGCAGTCAATCACCCCCGGGAACTGAAGCTTTCTTT. This sequence joins TRBV28 and TRBJ1-1; D is unresolved. V lost 5 bases and J 5 bases, leaving 15 bases between the germline ends. This CDR3 contains 14 residues. Germline V CDR1 and CDR2: MDHEN, SYDVKM.

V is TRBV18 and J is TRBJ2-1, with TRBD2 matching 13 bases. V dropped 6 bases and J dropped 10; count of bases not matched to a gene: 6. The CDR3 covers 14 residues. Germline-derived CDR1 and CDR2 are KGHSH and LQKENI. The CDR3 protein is CASSLGLAGSEQFF. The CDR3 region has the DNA TGTGCCAGCTCGCTGGGACTAGCGGGGAGCGAGCAGTTCTTC.

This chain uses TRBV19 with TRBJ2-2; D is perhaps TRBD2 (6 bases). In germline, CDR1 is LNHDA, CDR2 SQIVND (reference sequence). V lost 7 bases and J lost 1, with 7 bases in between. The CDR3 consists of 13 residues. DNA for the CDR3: TGTGCCAGTATGGAGGGGAACACCGGGGAGCTGTTTTTT. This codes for CASMEGNTGELFF.

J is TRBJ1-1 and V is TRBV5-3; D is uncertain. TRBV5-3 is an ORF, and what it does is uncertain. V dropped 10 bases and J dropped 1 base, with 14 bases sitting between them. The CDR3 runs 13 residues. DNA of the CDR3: TGTGCCTGGAAAGGAGGGAAGAACACTGAAGCTTTCTTT. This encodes CAWKGGKNTEAFF.